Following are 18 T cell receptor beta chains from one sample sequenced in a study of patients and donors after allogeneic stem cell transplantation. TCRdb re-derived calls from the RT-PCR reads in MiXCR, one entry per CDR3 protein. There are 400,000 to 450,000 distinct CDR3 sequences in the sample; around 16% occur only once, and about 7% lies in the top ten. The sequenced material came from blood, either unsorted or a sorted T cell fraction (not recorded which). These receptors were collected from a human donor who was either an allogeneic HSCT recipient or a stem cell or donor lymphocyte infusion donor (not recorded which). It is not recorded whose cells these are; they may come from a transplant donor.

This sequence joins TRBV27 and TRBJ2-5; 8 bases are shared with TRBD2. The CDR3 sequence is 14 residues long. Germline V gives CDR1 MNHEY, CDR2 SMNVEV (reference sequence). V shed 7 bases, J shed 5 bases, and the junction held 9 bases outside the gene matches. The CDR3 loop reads CASTGGAIGETQYF. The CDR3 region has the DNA TGTGCCAGCACGGGAGGGGCCATTGGGGAGACCCAGTACTTC.

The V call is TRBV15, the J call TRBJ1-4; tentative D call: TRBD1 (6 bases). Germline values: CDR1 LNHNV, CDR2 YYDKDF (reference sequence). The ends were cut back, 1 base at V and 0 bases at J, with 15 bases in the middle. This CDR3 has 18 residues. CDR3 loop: CATSRGGTWIATNEKLFF. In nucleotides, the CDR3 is TGTGCCACCAGCAGAGGCGGGACATGGATAGCAACTAATGAAAAACTGTTTTTT. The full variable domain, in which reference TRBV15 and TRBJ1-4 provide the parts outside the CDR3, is DAMVIQNPRYQVTQFGKPVTLSCSQTLNHNVMYWYQQKSSQAPKLLFHYYDKDFNNEADTPDNFQSRRPNTSFCFLDIRSPGLGDTAMYLCATSRGGTWIATNEKLFFGSGTQLSVL.

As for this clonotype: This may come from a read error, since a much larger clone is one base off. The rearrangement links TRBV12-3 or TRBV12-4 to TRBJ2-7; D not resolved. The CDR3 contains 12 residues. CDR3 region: CVSSLWAYEQYF. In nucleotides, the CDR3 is TGTGTCAGCAGTTTATGGGCCTACGAGCAGTACTTC.

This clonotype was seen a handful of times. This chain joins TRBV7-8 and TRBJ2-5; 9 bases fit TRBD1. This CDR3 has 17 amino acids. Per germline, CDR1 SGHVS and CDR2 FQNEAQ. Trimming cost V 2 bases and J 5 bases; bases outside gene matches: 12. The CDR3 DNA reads TGTGCCAGCAGCTTATCACACAAACAGGGGGCCCGTGAGACCCAGTACTTC. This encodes CASSLSHKQGARETQYF.

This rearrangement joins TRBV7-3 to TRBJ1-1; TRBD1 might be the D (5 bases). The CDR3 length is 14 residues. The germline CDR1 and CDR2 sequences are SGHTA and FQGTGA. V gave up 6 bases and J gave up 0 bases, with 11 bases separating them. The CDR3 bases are TGTGCCAGCAGGGCAGGGAACATGAACACTGAAGCTTTCTTT. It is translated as CASRAGNMNTEAFF.

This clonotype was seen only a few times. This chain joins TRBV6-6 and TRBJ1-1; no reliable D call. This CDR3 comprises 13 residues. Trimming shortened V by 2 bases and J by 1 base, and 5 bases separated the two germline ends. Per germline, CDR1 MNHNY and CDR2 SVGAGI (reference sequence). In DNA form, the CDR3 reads TGTGCCAGCAGTTACACGGAGAACACTGAAGCTTTCTTT. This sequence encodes CASSYTENTEAFF.

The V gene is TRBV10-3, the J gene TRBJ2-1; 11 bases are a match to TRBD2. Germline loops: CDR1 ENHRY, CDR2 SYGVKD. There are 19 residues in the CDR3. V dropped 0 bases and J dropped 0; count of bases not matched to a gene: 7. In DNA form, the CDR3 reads TGTGCCATCAGTGAGTCCGGGACTAGCGGACCGAACTCCTACAATGAGCAGTTCTTC. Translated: CAISESGTSGPNSYNEQFF.

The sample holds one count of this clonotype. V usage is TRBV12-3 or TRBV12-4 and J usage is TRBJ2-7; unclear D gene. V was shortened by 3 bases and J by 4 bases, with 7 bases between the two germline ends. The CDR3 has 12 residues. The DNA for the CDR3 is TGTGCCAGCAGTTTTATCCCGTACGAGCAGTACTTC. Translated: CASSFIPYEQYF.

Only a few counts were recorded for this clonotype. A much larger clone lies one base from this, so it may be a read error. The CDR3 reads CASSLGQRMNTEAFF. In DNA form, the CDR3 reads TGTGCCAGCAGCTTGGGACAGAGAATGAACACTGAAGCTTTCTTT. The rearrangement links TRBV5-6 to TRBJ1-1; perhaps TRBD1 as D (5 bases). The germline V gene has CDR1 SGHDT and CDR2 YYEEEE. CDR3 length equals 15 residues. Between the trimmed V and J ends, which lost 0 bases and 0 bases, there was a span of 9 bases.

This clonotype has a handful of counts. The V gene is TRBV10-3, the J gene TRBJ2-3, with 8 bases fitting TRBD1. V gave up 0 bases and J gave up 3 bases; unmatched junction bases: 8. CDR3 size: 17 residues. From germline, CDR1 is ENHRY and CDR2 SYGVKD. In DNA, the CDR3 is TGTGCCATCAGTGAGTCGGACAGGGCAGCTGGGACAGATACGCAGTATTTT. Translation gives CAISESDRAAGTDTQYF.

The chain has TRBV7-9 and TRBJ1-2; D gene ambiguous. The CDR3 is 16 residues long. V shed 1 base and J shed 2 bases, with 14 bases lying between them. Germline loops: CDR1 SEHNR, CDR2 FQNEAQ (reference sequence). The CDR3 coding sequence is TGTGCCAGCAGCTTAGAAGTAGCACGAGCCAACTATGGCTACACCTTC. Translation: CASSLEVARANYGYTF.

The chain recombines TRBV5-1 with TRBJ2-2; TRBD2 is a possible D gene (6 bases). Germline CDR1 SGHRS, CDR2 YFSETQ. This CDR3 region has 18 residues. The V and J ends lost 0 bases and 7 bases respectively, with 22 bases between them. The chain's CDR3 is CASSLVGTSSLRGGELFF. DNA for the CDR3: TGCGCCAGCAGCTTGGTTGGAACTAGCAGCCTGCGGGGCGGGGAGCTGTTTTTT. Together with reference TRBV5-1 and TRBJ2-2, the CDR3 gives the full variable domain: KAGVTQTPRYLIKTRGQQVTLSCSPISGHRSVSWYQQTPGQGLQFLFEYFSETQRNKGNFPGRFSGRQFSNSRSEMNVSTLELGDSALYLCASSLVGTSSLRGGELFFGEGSRLTVL.

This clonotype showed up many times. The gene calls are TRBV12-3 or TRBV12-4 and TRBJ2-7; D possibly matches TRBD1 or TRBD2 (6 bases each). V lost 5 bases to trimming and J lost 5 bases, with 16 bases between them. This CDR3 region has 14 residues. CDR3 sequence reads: CASSRPRGPDEQYF. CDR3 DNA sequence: TGTGCCAGCAGTCGGCCCCGGGGGCCGGACGAGCAGTACTTC.

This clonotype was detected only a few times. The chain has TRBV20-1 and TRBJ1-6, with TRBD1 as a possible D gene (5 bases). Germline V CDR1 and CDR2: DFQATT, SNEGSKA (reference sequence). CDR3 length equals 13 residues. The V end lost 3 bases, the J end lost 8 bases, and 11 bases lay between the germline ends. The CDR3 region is CSASRESDSPLHF. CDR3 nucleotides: TGCAGTGCTAGCAGGGAGTCGGATTCACCCCTCCACTTT.

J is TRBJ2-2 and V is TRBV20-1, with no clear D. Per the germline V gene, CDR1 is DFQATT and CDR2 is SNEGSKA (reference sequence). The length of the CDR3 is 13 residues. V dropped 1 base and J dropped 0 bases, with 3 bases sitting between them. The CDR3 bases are TGCAGTGCTAGAGTGGCGAACACCGGGGAGCTGTTTTTT. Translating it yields CSARVANTGELFF.

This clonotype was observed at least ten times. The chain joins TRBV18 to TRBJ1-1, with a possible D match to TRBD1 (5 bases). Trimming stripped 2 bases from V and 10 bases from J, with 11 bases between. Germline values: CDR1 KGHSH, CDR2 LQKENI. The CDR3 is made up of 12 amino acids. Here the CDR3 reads CASSPGGVGAFF. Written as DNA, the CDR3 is TGTGCCAGCTCACCAGGGGGAGTAGGAGCTTTCTTT.

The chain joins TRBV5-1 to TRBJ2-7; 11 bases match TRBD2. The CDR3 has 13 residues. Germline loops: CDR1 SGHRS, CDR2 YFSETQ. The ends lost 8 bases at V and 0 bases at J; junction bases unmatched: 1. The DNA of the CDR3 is TGCGCCAGTACTAGCGGGGGCTCCTACGAGCAGTACTTC. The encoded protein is CASTSGGSYEQYF.

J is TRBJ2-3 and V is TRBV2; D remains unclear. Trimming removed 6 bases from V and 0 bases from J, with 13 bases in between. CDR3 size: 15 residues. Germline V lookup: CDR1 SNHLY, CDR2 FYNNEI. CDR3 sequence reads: CASSLDTSSTDTQYF. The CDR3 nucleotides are TGTGCCAGCAGCCTAGACACCAGCAGCACAGATACGCAGTATTTT.